This T cell receptor beta chain was retrieved from a study of beta chain features in type 1 diabetes. V lost 1 base, J lost 1 base, and 12 bases lay in between. Germline-derived CDR1 and CDR2 are SGHDT and YYEEEE. The CDR3 is 16 amino acids. Of the isolated RNA, all was reverse transcribed, and so the sequenced material was expressed TCRB transcripts. Profiled with immunoSEQ multiplex PCR; TCRdb holds only in-frame clones, not every one. Of approximately 380,000 clones listed, approximately 16% are singletons. This chain links TRBV5-6 with TRBJ2-1; maybe TRBD2 (5 bases). The material sequenced was naive CD4+ T cells from blood. The source is a woman in her late teens or twenties in good health. DNA for the CDR3: TGTGCCAGCAGCTTGTTCTTCCGGACTTCCTACAATGAGCAGTTCTTC. Amino acid sequence: CASSLFFRTSYNEQFF.